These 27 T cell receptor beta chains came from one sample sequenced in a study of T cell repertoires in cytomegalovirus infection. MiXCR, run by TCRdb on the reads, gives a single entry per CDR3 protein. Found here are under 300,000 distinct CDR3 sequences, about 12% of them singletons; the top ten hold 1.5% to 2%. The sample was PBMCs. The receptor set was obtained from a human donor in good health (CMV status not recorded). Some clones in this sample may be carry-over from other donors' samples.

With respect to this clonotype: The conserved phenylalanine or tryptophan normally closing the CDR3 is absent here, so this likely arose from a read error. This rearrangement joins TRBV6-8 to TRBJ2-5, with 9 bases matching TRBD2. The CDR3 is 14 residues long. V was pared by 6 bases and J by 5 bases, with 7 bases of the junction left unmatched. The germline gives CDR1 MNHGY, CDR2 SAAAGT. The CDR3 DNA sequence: TGTGCCAGCAGCTCTAGCGGGGTGACGGAGACCCAGTACTCC. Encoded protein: CASSSSGVTETQYS.

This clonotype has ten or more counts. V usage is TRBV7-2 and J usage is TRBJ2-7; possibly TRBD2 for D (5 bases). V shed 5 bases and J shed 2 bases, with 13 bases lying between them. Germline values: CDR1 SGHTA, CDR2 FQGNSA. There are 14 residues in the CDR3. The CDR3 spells CASSPEGRAYEQYF. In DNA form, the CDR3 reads TGTGCCAGCAGCCCCGAGGGCCGAGCCTACGAGCAGTACTTC.

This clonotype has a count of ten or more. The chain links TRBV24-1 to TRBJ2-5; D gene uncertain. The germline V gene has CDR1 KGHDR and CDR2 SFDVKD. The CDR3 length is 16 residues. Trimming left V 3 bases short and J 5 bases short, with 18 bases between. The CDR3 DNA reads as TGTGCCACCAGTGATGGAAGCGATTCCCGTCGCGAGACCCAGTACTTC. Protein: CATSDGSDSRRETQYF.

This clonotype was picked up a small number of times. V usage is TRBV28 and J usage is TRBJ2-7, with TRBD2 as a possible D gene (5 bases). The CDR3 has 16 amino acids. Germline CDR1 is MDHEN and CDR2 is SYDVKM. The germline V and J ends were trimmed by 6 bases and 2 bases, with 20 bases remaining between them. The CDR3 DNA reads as TGTGCCAGCAGCTCACGCAGACGGGGAACACCCTACGAGCAGTACTTC. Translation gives CASSSRRRGTPYEQYF.

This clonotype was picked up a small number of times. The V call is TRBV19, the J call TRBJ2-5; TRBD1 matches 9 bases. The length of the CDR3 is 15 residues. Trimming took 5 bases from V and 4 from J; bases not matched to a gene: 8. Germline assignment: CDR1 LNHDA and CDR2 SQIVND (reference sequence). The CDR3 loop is CASSSGQGGRETQYF. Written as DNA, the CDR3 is TGTGCCAGTAGTTCGGGACAGGGAGGGAGAGAGACCCAGTACTTC.

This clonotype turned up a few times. CDR3 residues: CASGSSRLAGTETQYF. The CDR3 bases are TGTGCCAGCGGCTCCAGTCGACTAGCGGGTACGGAGACCCAGTACTTC. The gene calls are TRBV9 and TRBJ2-5; 10 bases agree with TRBD2. This CDR3 spans 16 amino acids. The junction had 14 bases not matched to a gene; V was cut back by 7 bases and J by 5 bases. Germline CDR1 is SGDLS and CDR2 is YYNGEE.

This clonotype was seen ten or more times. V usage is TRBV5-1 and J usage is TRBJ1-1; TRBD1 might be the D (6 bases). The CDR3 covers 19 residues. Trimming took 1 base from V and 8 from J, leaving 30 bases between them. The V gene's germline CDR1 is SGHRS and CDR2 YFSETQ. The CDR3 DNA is TGCGCCAGCAGCTTGAGCGGTTGGGTTGGCAGGGGTTCTGTATTCGAAGCTTTCTTT. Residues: CASSLSGWVGRGSVFEAFF.

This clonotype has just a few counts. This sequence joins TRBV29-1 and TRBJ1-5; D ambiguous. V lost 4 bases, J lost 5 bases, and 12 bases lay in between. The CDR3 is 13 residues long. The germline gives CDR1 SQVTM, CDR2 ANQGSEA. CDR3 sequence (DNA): TGCAGCGTTGTGGTAGGGTATGATCAGCCCCAGCATTTT. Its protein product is CSVVVGYDQPQHF. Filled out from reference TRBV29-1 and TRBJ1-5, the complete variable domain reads SAVISQKPSRDICQRGTSLTIQCQVDSQVTMMFWYRQQPGQSLTLIATANQGSEATYESGFVIDKFPISRPNLTFSTLTVSNMSPEDSSIYLCSVVVGYDQPQHFGDGTRLSIL.

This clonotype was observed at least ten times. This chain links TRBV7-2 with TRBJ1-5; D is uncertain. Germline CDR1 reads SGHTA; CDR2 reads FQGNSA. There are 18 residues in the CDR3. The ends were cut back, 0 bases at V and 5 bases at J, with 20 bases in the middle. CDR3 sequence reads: CASSLAPGRKREDQPQHF. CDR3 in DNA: TGTGCCAGCAGCTTAGCGCCCGGGCGGAAAAGGGAGGATCAGCCCCAGCATTTT.

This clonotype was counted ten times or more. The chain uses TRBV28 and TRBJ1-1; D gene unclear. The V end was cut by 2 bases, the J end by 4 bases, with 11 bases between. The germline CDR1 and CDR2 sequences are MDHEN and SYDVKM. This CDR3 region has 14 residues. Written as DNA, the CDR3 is TGTGCCAGCAGTTTAAAGTTGGGAGGCACTGAAGCTTTCTTT. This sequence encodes CASSLKLGGTEAFF.

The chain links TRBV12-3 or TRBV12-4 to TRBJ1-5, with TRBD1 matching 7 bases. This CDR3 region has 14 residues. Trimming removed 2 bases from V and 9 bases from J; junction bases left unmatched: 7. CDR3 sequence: CASSLRDSLMPQHF. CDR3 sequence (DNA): TGTGCCAGCAGTTTAAGGGACAGCTTAATGCCCCAGCATTTT.

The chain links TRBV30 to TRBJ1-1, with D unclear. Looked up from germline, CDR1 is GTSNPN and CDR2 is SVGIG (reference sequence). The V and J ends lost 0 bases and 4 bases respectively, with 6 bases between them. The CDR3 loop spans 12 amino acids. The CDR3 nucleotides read TGTGCCTGGAGTGTACGGGGCACTGAAGCTTTCTTT. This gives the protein CAWSVRGTEAFF. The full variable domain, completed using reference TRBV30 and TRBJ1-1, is SQTIHQWPATLVQPVGSPLSLECTVEGTSNPNLYWYRQAAGRGLQLLFYSVGIGQISSEVPQNLSASRPQDRQFILSSKKLLLSDSGFYLCAWSVRGTEAFFGQGTRLTVV.

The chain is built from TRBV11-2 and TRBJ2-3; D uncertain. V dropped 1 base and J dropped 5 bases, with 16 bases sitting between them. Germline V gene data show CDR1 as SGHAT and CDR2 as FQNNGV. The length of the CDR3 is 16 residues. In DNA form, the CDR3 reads TGTGCCAGCAGCTTAGTATCGACCCAAGAAGTAGATACGCAGTATTTT. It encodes CASSLVSTQEVDTQYF.

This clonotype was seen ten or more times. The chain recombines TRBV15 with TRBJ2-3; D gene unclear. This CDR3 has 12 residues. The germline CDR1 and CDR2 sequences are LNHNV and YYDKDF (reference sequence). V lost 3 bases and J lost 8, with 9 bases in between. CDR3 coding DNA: TGTGCCACCAGCAGGGCTGCGGTTACGCAGTATTTT. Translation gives CATSRAAVTQYF.

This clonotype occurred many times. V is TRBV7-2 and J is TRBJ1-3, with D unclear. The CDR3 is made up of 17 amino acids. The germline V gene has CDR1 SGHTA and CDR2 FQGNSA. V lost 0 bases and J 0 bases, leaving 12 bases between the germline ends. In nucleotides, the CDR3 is TGTGCCAGCAGCTTAGCGGCGCAGCTAGTCTCTGGAAACACCATATATTTT. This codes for CASSLAAQLVSGNTIYF.

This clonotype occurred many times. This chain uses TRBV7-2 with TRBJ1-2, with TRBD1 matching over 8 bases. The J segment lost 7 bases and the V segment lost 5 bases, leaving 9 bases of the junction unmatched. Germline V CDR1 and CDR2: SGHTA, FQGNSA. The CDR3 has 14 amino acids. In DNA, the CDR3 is TGTGCCAGCAGCCAACAGGGGGATAGGGGTGGCTACACCTTC. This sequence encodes CASSQQGDRGGYTF.

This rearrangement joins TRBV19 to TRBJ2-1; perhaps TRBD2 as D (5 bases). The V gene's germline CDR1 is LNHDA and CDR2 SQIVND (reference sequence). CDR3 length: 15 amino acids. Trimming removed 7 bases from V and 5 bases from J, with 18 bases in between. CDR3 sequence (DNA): TGTGCCAGTAAGAGAGAGGGTCTGAGGAACAATGAGCAGTTCTTC. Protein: CASKREGLRNNEQFF.

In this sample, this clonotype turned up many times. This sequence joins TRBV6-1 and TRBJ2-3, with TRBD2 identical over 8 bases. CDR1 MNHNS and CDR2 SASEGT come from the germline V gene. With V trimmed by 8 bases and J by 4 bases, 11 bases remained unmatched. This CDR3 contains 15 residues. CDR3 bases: TGTGCCAGCTTCAAATCGGGAGGGCCTTCAGATACGCAGTATTTT. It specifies CASFKSGGPSDTQYF.

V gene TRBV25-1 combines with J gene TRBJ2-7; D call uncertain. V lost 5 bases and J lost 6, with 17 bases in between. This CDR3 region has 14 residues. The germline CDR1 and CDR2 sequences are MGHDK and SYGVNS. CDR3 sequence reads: CASSPHGFSSEQYF. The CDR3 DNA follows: TGTGCCAGCAGTCCCCACGGGTTTTCCAGCGAGCAGTACTTC.

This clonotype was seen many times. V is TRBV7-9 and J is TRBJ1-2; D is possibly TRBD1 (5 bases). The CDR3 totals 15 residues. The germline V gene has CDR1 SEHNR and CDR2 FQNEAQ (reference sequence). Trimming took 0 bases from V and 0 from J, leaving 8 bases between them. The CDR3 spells CASSLAGGTNYGYTF. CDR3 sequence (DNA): TGTGCCAGCAGCTTAGCCGGGGGGACTAACTATGGCTACACCTTC.

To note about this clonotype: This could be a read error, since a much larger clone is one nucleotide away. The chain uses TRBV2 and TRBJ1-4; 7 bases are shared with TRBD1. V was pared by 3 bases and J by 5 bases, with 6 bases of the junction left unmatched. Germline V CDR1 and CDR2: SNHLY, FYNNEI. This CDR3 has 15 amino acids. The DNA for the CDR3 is TGTGCCAGCAGTGACCAAGGACAGGTAAATGAAAAACTGTTTTTT. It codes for CASSDQGQVNEKLFF.

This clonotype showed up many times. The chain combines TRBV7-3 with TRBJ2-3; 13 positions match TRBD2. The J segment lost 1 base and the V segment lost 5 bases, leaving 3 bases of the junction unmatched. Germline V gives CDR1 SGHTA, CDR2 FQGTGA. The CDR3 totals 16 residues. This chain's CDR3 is CASSTGLAGGTDTQYF. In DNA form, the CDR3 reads TGTGCCAGCAGCACAGGACTAGCGGGGGGCACAGATACGCAGTATTTT. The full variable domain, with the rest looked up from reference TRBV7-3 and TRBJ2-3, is GAGVSQTPSNKVTEKGKYVELRCDPISGHTALYWYRQSLGQGPEFLIYFQGTGAADDSGLPNDRFFAVRPEGSVSTLKIQRTERGDSAVYLCASSTGLAGGTDTQYFGPGTRLTVL.

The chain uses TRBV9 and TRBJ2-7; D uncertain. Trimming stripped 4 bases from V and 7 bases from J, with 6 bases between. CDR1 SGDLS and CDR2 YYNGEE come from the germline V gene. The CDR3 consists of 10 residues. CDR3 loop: CASSHKEQYF. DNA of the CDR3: TGTGCCAGCAGCCATAAGGAGCAGTACTTC. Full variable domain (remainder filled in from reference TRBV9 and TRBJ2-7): DSGVTQTPKHLITATGQRVTLRCSPRSGDLSVYWYQQSLDQGLQFLIQYYNGEERAKGNILERFSAQQFPDLHSELNLSSLELGDSALYFCASSHKEQYFGPGTRLTVT.

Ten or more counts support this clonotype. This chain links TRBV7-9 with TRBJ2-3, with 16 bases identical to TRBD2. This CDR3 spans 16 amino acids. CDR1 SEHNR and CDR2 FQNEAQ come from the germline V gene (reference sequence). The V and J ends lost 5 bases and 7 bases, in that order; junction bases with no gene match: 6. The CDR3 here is CASSLGTSGRANTQYF. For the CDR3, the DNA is TGTGCCAGCAGCCTCGGGACTAGCGGGAGGGCCAATACGCAGTATTTT.

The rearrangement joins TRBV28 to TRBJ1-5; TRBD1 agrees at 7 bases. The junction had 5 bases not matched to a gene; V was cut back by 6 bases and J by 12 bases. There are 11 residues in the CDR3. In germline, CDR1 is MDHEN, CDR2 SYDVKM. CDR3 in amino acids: CASSSDRVQHF. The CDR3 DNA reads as TGTGCCAGCAGCTCCGACAGGGTCCAGCATTTT.

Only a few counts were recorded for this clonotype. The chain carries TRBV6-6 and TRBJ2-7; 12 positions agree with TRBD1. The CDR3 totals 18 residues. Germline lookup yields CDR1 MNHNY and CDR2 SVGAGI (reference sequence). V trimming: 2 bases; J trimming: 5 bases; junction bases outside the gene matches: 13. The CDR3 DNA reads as TGTGCCAGCAGTTACCCATCGGCTGGGGACAGGGGGCTCAACGAGCAGTACTTC. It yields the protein CASSYPSAGDRGLNEQYF.

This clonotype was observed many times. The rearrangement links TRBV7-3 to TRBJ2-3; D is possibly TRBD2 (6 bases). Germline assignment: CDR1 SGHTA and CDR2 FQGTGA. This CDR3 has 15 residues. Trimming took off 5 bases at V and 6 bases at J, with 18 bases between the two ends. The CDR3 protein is CASSASSFREDTQYF. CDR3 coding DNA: TGTGCCAGCAGCGCCTCTAGCTTTCGGGAGGATACGCAGTATTTT.